The 8 T cell receptor beta chains below come from one sample, sequenced in a study of graft-versus-host responses after intestinal transplantation. Data came from immunoSEQ multiplex PCR; TCRdb stores just in-frame clones and leaves some out. The sample consists of tens of thousands of clones, around 90% of them appearing once. Sequencing used PBMCs, obtained 26 days after transplant. The receptors here all came from a human patient who received an intestinal transplant, so some T cells may come from the graft donor.

The chain combines TRBV28 with TRBJ1-1, with a weak D call TRBD1 (6 bases). The V end was cut by 3 bases, the J end by 2 bases, with 16 bases between. The CDR3 runs to 16 residues. Per germline, CDR1 MDHEN and CDR2 SYDVKM. CDR3 amino acids: CASSFLNGQPNTEAFF. The CDR3 DNA sequence: TGTGCCAGCAGTTTTTTGAACGGACAGCCCAACACTGAAGCTTTCTTT.

The chain combines TRBV10-3 with TRBJ2-7, with a tentative D call TRBD2 (6 bases). This CDR3 is 12 amino acids long. The V gene lost 7 bases and the J gene lost 0 bases, with 7 bases spanning the gap. Germline V gives CDR1 ENHRY, CDR2 SYGVKD. CDR3 residues: CAIKDYSYEQYF. The CDR3, as DNA: TGTGCCATCAAGGACTACTCCTACGAGCAGTACTTC.

V usage is TRBV6-1 and J usage is TRBJ1-2; 9 nucleotides align to TRBD1. The CDR3 runs to 14 residues. Germline V CDR1 and CDR2: MNHNS, SASEGT. Losses at the gene ends were 4 bases for V and 2 bases for J; bases not matched to a gene: 2. This CDR3 reads CASSGGQGNYGYTF. The CDR3 region has the DNA TGTGCCAGCAGTGGGGGACAGGGAAACTATGGCTACACCTTC.

The rearrangement links TRBV6-6 to TRBJ2-1; TRBD2 is a possible D gene (6 bases). Germline CDR1 and CDR2: MNHNY and SVGAGI (reference sequence). CDR3 length: 16 residues. Trimming removed 5 bases from V and 6 bases from J, with 20 bases in between. This CDR3 reads CASSPGRRVRGNEQFF. Written as DNA, the CDR3 is TGTGCCAGCAGTCCAGGGAGGCGAGTAAGAGGCAATGAGCAGTTCTTC.

J is TRBJ2-2 and V is TRBV5-6, with 10 bases matching TRBD1. Germline loops: CDR1 SGHDT, CDR2 YYEEEE. V lost 4 bases to trimming and J lost 0 bases; unmatched junction nucleotides: 3. The CDR3 consists of 16 residues. The CDR3 sequence: CASSGTGAPNTGELFF. In nucleotides, the CDR3 is TGTGCCAGCAGCGGGACAGGGGCCCCGAACACCGGGGAGCTGTTTTTT. Complete variable domain (other parts from reference TRBV5-6 and TRBJ2-2): DAGVTQSPTHLIKTRGQQVTLRCSPKSGHDTVSWYQQALGQGPQFIFQYYEEEERQRGNFPDRFSGHQFPNYSSELNVNALLLGDSALYLCASSGTGAPNTGELFFGEGSRLTVL.

This chain connects TRBV27 to TRBJ1-2; D not resolved. V lost 9 bases and J 7 bases, leaving 15 bases between the germline ends. Germline V lookup: CDR1 MNHEY, CDR2 SMNVEV (reference sequence). The CDR3 contains 12 residues. CDR3 sequence reads: CASGGLDFGYTF. The CDR3 DNA sequence: TGTGCCAGTGGAGGTTTGGACTTTGGCTACACCTTC.

The chain couples TRBV6-6 to TRBJ1-4; unclear D gene. This CDR3 spans 14 amino acids. V gave up 6 bases and J gave up 3 bases, with 11 bases separating them. CDR1 and CDR2 (germline): MNHNY, SVGAGI (reference sequence). CDR3 sequence: CASSRGRANEKLFF. The CDR3 DNA reads as TGTGCCAGCAGCCGCGGGAGGGCTAATGAAAAACTGTTTTTT.

This clone was counted once. J is TRBJ1-1 and V is TRBV28; a possible D gene is TRBD1 (6 bases). The CDR3 has 17 residues. V was trimmed by 3 bases and J by 1 base, leaving 18 bases between them. CDR1 is MDHEN and CDR2 is SYDVKM in the germline V gene. The chain's CDR3 is CASSFYLPRTENTEAFF. As DNA, the CDR3 is TGTGCCAGCAGTTTTTACCTTCCACGGACAGAGAACACTGAAGCTTTCTTT.